These 27 T cell receptor beta chains share one sample of origin, sequenced in a study of blood T cell repertoires in COVID-19. Sequencing was performed with immunoSEQ multiplex PCR; in TCRdb, only in-frame clones are kept and a portion is missing. The table includes about 240,000 clones, around 89% detected once. Sequencing used PBMCs or T cells enriched from blood (not recorded which). The receptors stem from a woman aged 25-40 years who had recovered from COVID-19.

J is TRBJ1-1 and V is TRBV7-2, with 7 bases identical to TRBD1. Germline V gene lookup returns CDR1 SGHTA and CDR2 FQGNSA. The CDR3 is made up of 14 amino acids. V trimming: 5 bases; J trimming: 1 base; junction bases outside the gene matches: 4. The CDR3 loop reads CASSPRQGNTEAFF. CDR3 nucleotides: TGTGCCAGCAGCCCGCGACAGGGGAACACTGAAGCTTTCTTT.

This clone was counted only a few times. The V gene is TRBV5-6, the J gene TRBJ2-1; 10 nucleotides line up with TRBD2. Germline V lookup: CDR1 SGHDT, CDR2 YYEEEE. V lost 4 bases, J lost 0 bases, and 7 bases stayed unmatched. The CDR3 is 17 residues long. The CDR3 DNA reads as TGTGCCAGCAGCCCGGCTAGCGGGAGTGGCTCCTACAATGAGCAGTTCTTC. This gives the protein CASSPASGSGSYNEQFF.

The V gene is TRBV4-2, the J gene TRBJ1-1; D not resolved. The CDR3 is 16 amino acids. CDR1 LGHNA and CDR2 YNFKEQ come from the germline V gene. The ends were cut back, 0 bases at V and 1 base at J, with 12 bases in the middle. The CDR3 DNA follows: TGTGCCAGCAGCCAAGATCTCGGTTTTCGGAACACTGAAGCTTTCTTT. This encodes CASSQDLGFRNTEAFF.

The chain links TRBV5-1 to TRBJ2-2, with TRBD2 matching 7 bases. The CDR3 extends over 16 amino acids. The V segment lost 6 bases and the J segment 2 bases; nucleotides outside the gene matches: 10. Germline V gene sequence: CDR1 SGHRS, CDR2 YFSETQ. CDR3 protein: CASKLTAGVNTGELFF. The DNA for the CDR3 is TGCGCCAGCAAGCTTACGGCGGGAGTCAACACCGGGGAGCTGTTTTTT.

DNA for the CDR3: TGCGCCAGCAGTATACAGAGCTCCTATAATTCACCCCTCCACTTT. Protein product: CASSIQSSYNSPLHF. The chain has TRBV5-1 and TRBJ1-6; D unresolved. Germline V gene lookup returns CDR1 SGHRS and CDR2 YFSETQ. The CDR3 consists of 15 residues. Trimming cost V 5 bases and J 0 bases, with 9 bases left between them.

This clone was seen only once. CDR3 bases: TGTGCCTCGCCACGGGAGAACACTGAAGCTTTCTTT. This encodes CASPRENTEAFF. The V call is TRBV30, the J call TRBJ1-1, with unresolved D. The germline V and J ends were trimmed by 7 bases and 1 base, with 10 bases remaining between them. The germline CDR1 and CDR2 sequences are GTSNPN and SVGIG (reference sequence). This CDR3 region has 12 residues.

This chain connects TRBV7-9 to TRBJ2-2; D may be TRBD1 (6 bases). The germline CDR1 and CDR2 sequences are SEHNR and FQNEAQ (reference sequence). The V end lost 9 bases, the J end lost 3 bases, and 14 bases lay between the germline ends. CDR3 length: 14 amino acids. Here the CDR3 reads CASNLGADTGELFF. CDR3 nucleotides: TGTGCCAGTAACTTGGGGGCGGACACCGGGGAGCTGTTTTTT.

V and J are TRBV5-1 and TRBJ1-4; D is unclear. Germline CDR1 reads SGHRS; CDR2 reads YFSETQ. Between the trimmed V and J ends, which lost 4 bases and 6 bases, there was a span of 22 bases. The CDR3 has 17 amino acids. The CDR3 region has the DNA TGCGCCAGCAGCAAACCGGGTCCCCGCCGGTGGGATGAAAAACTGTTTTTT. Amino acids: CASSKPGPRRWDEKLFF.

V and J are TRBV5-5 and TRBJ1-3, with 8 bases aligning to TRBD1. The germline V gene encodes CDR1 SGHKS and CDR2 YYEKEE (reference sequence). The V and J ends lost 4 bases and 4 bases, in that order; junction bases with no gene match: 7. This CDR3 has 15 amino acids. The CDR3 DNA reads TGTGCCAGCAGCAGGACAGGGTCGAGAGGAAACACCATATATTTT. Protein: CASSRTGSRGNTIYF.

The chain is built from TRBV18 and TRBJ2-7; TRBD1 might be the D (7 bases). The germline gives CDR1 KGHSH, CDR2 LQKENI. CDR3 length: 15 amino acids. V was pared by 2 bases and J by 4 bases, with 15 bases between. CDR3 residues: CASSPRGPGGYEQYF. The CDR3 DNA reads as TGTGCCAGCTCACCAAGGGGGCCCGGGGGATACGAGCAGTACTTC.

This chain links TRBV10-3 with TRBJ1-2; 9 positions agree with TRBD1. The CDR3 is made up of 15 amino acids. Germline assignment: CDR1 ENHRY and CDR2 SYGVKD. Trimming cost V 3 bases and J 6 bases; bases outside gene matches: 8. The CDR3 here is CAISEIGDRANGYTF. CDR3 in DNA: TGTGCCATCAGTGAAATTGGGGACAGGGCCAATGGCTACACCTTC.

CDR3 bases: TGTGCCAGCAGCTTCACAGGCGGAGGGCACAATGAGCAGTTCTTC. It encodes CASSFTGGGHNEQFF. The rearrangement joins TRBV7-2 to TRBJ2-1; possibly TRBD2 for D (6 bases). V dropped 3 bases and J dropped 5 bases, with 14 bases sitting between them. The CDR3 has 15 amino acids. The germline V gene encodes CDR1 SGHTA and CDR2 FQGNSA.

The CDR3 nucleotides are TGTGCCAGCAGTTCCCTTATTGGGAGATTAGCGGGAGTAGTCTACGAGCAGTACTTC. Amino acid sequence: CASSSLIGRLAGVVYEQYF. The V gene is TRBV27, the J gene TRBJ2-7; 9 positions agree with TRBD2. The germline V gene has CDR1 MNHEY and CDR2 SMNVEV (reference sequence). The CDR3 has 19 amino acids. V lost 4 bases to trimming and J lost 3 bases; unmatched junction nucleotides: 19.

This chain joins TRBV9 and TRBJ2-2, with D tentatively TRBD1 (5 bases). CDR1 SGDLS and CDR2 YYNGEE come from the germline V gene. The V and J ends lost 4 bases and 4 bases respectively, with 14 bases between them. The CDR3 loop spans 15 amino acids. Here the CDR3 DNA reads TGTGCCAGCAGCACCTCCCAGGGTTCCACCGGGGAGCTGTTTTTT. It specifies CASSTSQGSTGELFF.

The rearrangement joins TRBV7-9 to TRBJ2-5, with 7 nucleotides matching TRBD1. Germline CDR1 and CDR2: SEHNR and FQNEAQ (reference sequence). There are 13 residues in the CDR3. With 1 base clipped from V and 6 bases from J, the junction kept 2 bases outside the gene matches. The CDR3 region is CASSLGTGQTQYF. In nucleotides, the CDR3 is TGTGCCAGCAGCTTAGGGACAGGACAGACCCAGTACTTC.

This rearrangement joins TRBV19 to TRBJ2-5, with 16 bases fitting TRBD2. Losses at the gene ends were 7 bases for V and 5 bases for J; bases not matched to a gene: 13. Germline CDR1 reads LNHDA; CDR2 reads SQIVND (reference sequence). This CDR3 is built from 18 residues. The CDR3 nucleotides read TGTGCCAGTACCCCGGGGACTAGCGGGAGGGCGAGCTGGGAGACCCAGTACTTC. This codes for CASTPGTSGRASWETQYF.

A few counts support this clone. The chain combines TRBV15 with TRBJ2-1; 10 nucleotides match TRBD2. Trimming removed 0 bases from V and 7 bases from J; junction bases left unmatched: 3. The CDR3 covers 15 residues. Germline V gives CDR1 LNHNV, CDR2 YYDKDF (reference sequence). The DNA for the CDR3 is TGTGCCACCAGCAGAGAGGCTAGCGGGAGAAATGAGCAGTTCTTC. It encodes CATSREASGRNEQFF.

The chain joins TRBV27 to TRBJ2-3; D gene ambiguous. CDR1 and CDR2 (germline): MNHEY, SMNVEV (reference sequence). The CDR3 contains 14 residues. The germline V and J ends were trimmed by 5 bases and 0 bases, with 9 bases remaining between them. The CDR3 DNA follows: TGTGCCAGCAGTCCCTCCAGGAGCACAGATACGCAGTATTTT. Amino acid sequence: CASSPSRSTDTQYF.

The chain combines TRBV30 with TRBJ1-1; TRBD1 matches 7 bases. The CDR3 has 14 residues. Germline V gives CDR1 GTSNPN, CDR2 SVGIG (reference sequence). V was clipped by 3 bases and J by 1 base; unmatched bases: 5. The CDR3 loop reads CAWRGGQRNTEAFF. The DNA for the CDR3 is TGTGCCTGGAGGGGGGGACAGCGGAACACTGAAGCTTTCTTT. Drawing the rest from reference TRBV30 and TRBJ1-1, the complete variable domain is SQTIHQWPATLVQPVGSPLSLECTVEGTSNPNLYWYRQAAGRGLQLLFYSVGIGQISSEVPQNLSASRPQDRQFILSSKKLLLSDSGFYLCAWRGGQRNTEAFFGQGTRLTVV.

This chain joins TRBV19 and TRBJ1-5; D call uncertain. Between the trimmed V and J ends, which lost 7 bases and 3 bases, there was a span of 19 bases. Looked up from germline, CDR1 is LNHDA and CDR2 is SQIVND (reference sequence). The CDR3 is 16 amino acids. The CDR3 spells CASIGSAGDPNQPQHF. DNA of the CDR3: TGTGCCAGTATCGGTTCGGCAGGCGACCCCAATCAGCCCCAGCATTTT.

The rearrangement uses TRBV9 and TRBJ1-5; D is ambiguous. Germline V gene lookup returns CDR1 SGDLS and CDR2 YYNGEE. The length of the CDR3 is 13 residues. Trimming cost V 4 bases and J 1 base, with 6 bases left between them. The DNA for the CDR3 is TGTGCCAGCAGCCTTGGCAGCAATCAGCCCCAGCATTTT. Translation: CASSLGSNQPQHF.

In DNA, the CDR3 is TGTGCCAGCAGTGACGGGTGGCAGCCCCAGCATTTT. Its protein is CASSDGWQPQHF. J is TRBJ1-5 and V is TRBV6-1; D unclear. V was pared by 3 bases and J by 7 bases, with 7 bases between. Germline CDR1 MNHNS, CDR2 SASEGT. This CDR3 comprises 12 residues.

The chain couples TRBV30 to TRBJ2-7; 9 bases match TRBD1. Germline V gives CDR1 GTSNPN, CDR2 SVGIG (reference sequence). The V gene end was trimmed by 1 base and the J gene end by 6 bases; junction bases not matched to a gene: 13. This CDR3 region has 16 residues. CDR3 nucleotides: TGTGCCTGGAGTGAACCGGGACAGGGAAGTGGTTCCGAGCAGTACTTC. Encoded protein: CAWSEPGQGSGSEQYF.

The chain employs TRBV19 and TRBJ1-4; 7 bases align to TRBD1. The CDR3 loop spans 15 amino acids. Per germline, CDR1 LNHDA and CDR2 SQIVND (reference sequence). The ends lost 5 bases at V and 8 bases at J; junction bases unmatched: 11. The CDR3 loop is CASSATGTFWEKLFF. CDR3 bases: TGTGCCAGTAGTGCGACAGGGACCTTTTGGGAAAAACTGTTTTTT.

This sequence joins TRBV5-1 and TRBJ2-1; 10 bases agree with TRBD2. The CDR3 is 15 residues long. The V segment lost 2 bases and the J segment 2 bases; nucleotides outside the gene matches: 1. Germline V lookup: CDR1 SGHRS, CDR2 YFSETQ. CDR3: CASSLAGGTYNEQFF. The CDR3 DNA is TGCGCCAGCAGCTTAGCGGGAGGGACCTACAATGAGCAGTTCTTC.

The chain links TRBV19 to TRBJ1-4; possibly TRBD1 for D (5 bases). CDR3 length: 15 residues. Germline values: CDR1 LNHDA, CDR2 SQIVND (reference sequence). Trimming pared 3 bases from V and 0 bases from J, leaving 8 bases between. The chain's CDR3 is CASSIRGATNEKLFF. CDR3 coding DNA: TGTGCCAGTAGTATTCGGGGGGCAACTAATGAAAAACTGTTTTTT. The whole variable domain, remainder taken from reference TRBV19 and TRBJ1-4, is DGGITQSPKYLFRKEGQNVTLSCEQNLNHDAMYWYRQDPGQGLRLIYYSQIVNDFQKGDIAEGYSVSREKKESFPLTVTSAQKNPTAFYLCASSIRGATNEKLFFGSGTQLSVL.

This clone was found once. The chain couples TRBV5-6 to TRBJ1-2; 8 bases match TRBD1. Trimming cost V 7 bases and J 4 bases; bases outside gene matches: 6. This CDR3 has 13 amino acids. Germline values: CDR1 SGHDT, CDR2 YYEEEE. The CDR3 reads CASGTGGTYGYTF. CDR3 DNA sequence: TGTGCCAGCGGGACAGGAGGGACCTATGGCTACACCTTC.